The 25 T cell receptor beta chains given below trace back to one sample, sequenced in a study of blood T cell repertoires in COVID-19. Profiled with immunoSEQ multiplex PCR; TCRdb holds only in-frame clones, not every one. The sample includes just over 300,000 clones, about 87% of them seen just once. Sample: PBMCs or T cells enriched from blood (not recorded which). These receptors were obtained from a young woman who had recovered from COVID-19.

The chain links TRBV28 to TRBJ2-5, with TRBD1 identical over 10 bases. CDR1 and CDR2 from the germline V gene are MDHEN and SYDVKM. Trimming at V came to 3 bases and at J to 7 bases, leaving 8 bases not matched to a gene. CDR3 length: 15 residues. The CDR3 DNA reads TGTGCCAGCAGTTTTTCCGGGACAGGGGACTGGACCCAGTACTTC. Amino acid sequence: CASSFSGTGDWTQYF.

V is TRBV9 and J is TRBJ2-5, with 9 bases aligning to TRBD2. There are 15 residues in the CDR3. The germline CDR1 and CDR2 sequences are SGDLS and YYNGEE. V lost 4 bases to trimming and J lost 4 bases; unmatched junction nucleotides: 8. For the CDR3, the DNA is TGTGCCAGCAGCATTAGCGGGAGTGTAGCAGAGACCCAGTACTTC. It translates to CASSISGSVAETQYF.

The rearrangement uses TRBV7-3 and TRBJ2-1; D gene ambiguous. Deletions cut 1 base from V and 8 bases from J, with 6 bases between. The germline V gene encodes CDR1 SGHTA and CDR2 FQGTGA. The CDR3 loop spans 12 amino acids. CDR3 coding DNA: TGTGCCAGCAGCTTAATCCGGGATGAGCAGTTCTTC. Translation gives CASSLIRDEQFF.

The chain has TRBV18 and TRBJ2-7, with 12 bases matching TRBD2. Germline V gene lookup returns CDR1 KGHSH and CDR2 LQKENI. The trim removed 3 bases at V and 6 bases at J, leaving 6 bases unmatched. The CDR3 totals 15 residues. CDR3 in DNA: TGTGCCAGCTCACCGGCTAGCGGGGGGGCCGTCGAGCAGTACTTC. The encoded protein is CASSPASGGAVEQYF.

The chain carries TRBV6-5 and TRBJ2-7; 7 nucleotides line up with TRBD2. J lost 9 bases, V lost 0 bases, and 5 bases had no gene match. This CDR3 is built from 13 residues. In germline, CDR1 is MNHEY, CDR2 SVGAGI. CDR3 region: CASSYSMGGGQYF. CDR3 DNA sequence: TGTGCCAGCAGTTACTCGATGGGCGGGGGGCAGTACTTC.

The V call is TRBV7-2, the J call TRBJ1-4; D not resolved. This CDR3 has 17 residues. V shed 0 bases and J shed 5 bases, with 16 bases lying between them. Germline V gene sequence: CDR1 SGHTA, CDR2 FQGNSA. The chain's CDR3 is CASSLASLTSRNEKLFF. CDR3 nucleotides: TGTGCCAGCAGCTTAGCTAGCTTGACCAGCCGAAATGAAAAACTGTTTTTT.

The chain couples TRBV5-5 to TRBJ2-7, with D possibly matching TRBD2 (6 bases). CDR1 and CDR2 (germline): SGHKS, YYEKEE (reference sequence). V was clipped by 0 bases and J by 7 bases, with 8 bases between them. This CDR3 spans 12 amino acids. This CDR3 reads CASSLGAGEQYF. The CDR3 nucleotides are TGTGCCAGCAGCTTGGGTGCGGGGGAGCAGTACTTC.

The chain uses TRBV5-1 and TRBJ2-5, with D tentatively TRBD2 (5 bases). This CDR3 has 13 residues. The V gene lost 9 bases and the J gene lost 5 bases, with 17 bases spanning the gap. Germline V lookup: CDR1 SGHRS, CDR2 YFSETQ. CDR3 nucleotides: TGCGCCACCAAAAGAGGGAAAGAGGAGACCCAGTACTTC. Translating gives CATKRGKEETQYF.

This clone was picked up a small number of times. V is TRBV7-2 and J is TRBJ1-2, with 10 bases that match TRBD1. Germline V gene data show CDR1 as SGHTA and CDR2 as FQGNSA. Trimming removed 1 base from V and 2 bases from J; junction bases left unmatched: 4. The CDR3 sequence is 16 residues long. The CDR3 loop reads CASSLGGQGRNYGYTF. CDR3 nucleotides: TGTGCCAGCAGCTTAGGGGGACAGGGGCGAAACTATGGCTACACCTTC.

V gene TRBV24-1 combines with J gene TRBJ2-3; no clear D. From germline, CDR1 is KGHDR and CDR2 SFDVKD. Trimming took off 5 bases at V and 4 bases at J, with 18 bases between the two ends. The CDR3 is 16 amino acids. CDR3 nucleotides: TGTGCCACCAGTGGAATTAGCAGCGCCATGGCAGATACGCAGTATTTT. It translates to CATSGISSAMADTQYF.

Notes on this clone: The sample holds other DNA sequences that translate to the same CDR3. This sequence joins TRBV24-1 and TRBJ2-2, with TRBD1 matching over 12 bases. CDR1 and CDR2 (germline): KGHDR, SFDVKD. The ends lost 4 bases at V and 4 bases at J; junction bases unmatched: 3. This CDR3 has 16 residues. CDR3 in amino acids: CATSDPGQGATGELFF. The CDR3 DNA follows: TGTGCCACCAGTGACCCGGGACAGGGGGCCACCGGGGAGCTGTTTTTT.

The chain couples TRBV7-2 to TRBJ1-4; tentative D call: TRBD1 (6 bases). Germline V CDR1 and CDR2: SGHTA, FQGNSA. The CDR3 runs to 14 residues. V was clipped by 5 bases and J by 4 bases, with 11 bases between them. The CDR3 loop reads CASSITGINEKLFF. CDR3 bases: TGTGCCAGCAGCATCACAGGGATTAATGAAAAACTGTTTTTT.

This rearrangement joins TRBV27 to TRBJ1-5; no reliable D call. V lost 3 bases to trimming and J lost 2 bases, with 5 bases between them. The CDR3 is made up of 13 amino acids. Germline CDR1 and CDR2: MNHEY and SMNVEV (reference sequence). CDR3 coding DNA: TGTGCCAGCAGTTTCGGAGGCAATCAGCCCCAGCATTTT. It yields the protein CASSFGGNQPQHF.

This clone has only one observation. This chain connects TRBV7-9 to TRBJ1-6, with TRBD1 identical over 10 bases. V was pared by 11 bases and J by 7 bases, with 20 bases of the junction left unmatched. Germline-derived CDR1 and CDR2 are SEHNR and FQNEAQ (reference sequence). The CDR3 runs 18 residues. The CDR3 coding sequence is TGTGCCGCCTACCCGATGGGACAGGGGAATGGAGAGAATTCACCCCTCCACTTT. Translating it yields CAAYPMGQGNGENSPLHF.

The chain has TRBV28 and TRBJ1-4; a possible D gene is TRBD1 (6 bases). The CDR3 has 18 residues. The germline gives CDR1 MDHEN, CDR2 SYDVKM. The ends were cut back, 3 bases at V and 5 bases at J, with 22 bases in the middle. The CDR3 bases are TGTGCCAGCAGTTTTCGGGGCAGGGGACCTCAGGGGAATGAAAAACTGTTTTTT. This encodes CASSFRGRGPQGNEKLFF.

The chain joins TRBV16 to TRBJ1-2; TRBD1 matches 7 bases. Germline trimming cut 0 bases from V and 6 bases from J; bases unmatched to any gene: 7. Germline V gene data show CDR1 as KGHSY and CDR2 as FQNENV. CDR3 length: 15 residues. CDR3 region: CASSQSRTGTNGYTF. CDR3 DNA: TGTGCCAGCAGCCAATCACGGACAGGAACTAATGGCTACACCTTC.

The chain employs TRBV6-5 and TRBJ2-2; D perhaps matches TRBD2 (6 bases). The CDR3 loop spans 15 amino acids. CDR1 is MNHEY, CDR2 SVGAGI, per germline. Trimming removed 6 bases from V and 1 base from J, with 12 bases in between. The CDR3 loop is CASSAGTQNTGELFF. The CDR3 region has the DNA TGTGCCAGCAGCGCGGGGACCCAGAACACCGGGGAGCTGTTTTTT.

This chain uses TRBV28 with TRBJ2-7, with 9 bases aligning to TRBD1. With V trimmed by 3 bases and J by 5 bases, 11 bases remained unmatched. The CDR3 totals 16 residues. Per germline, CDR1 MDHEN and CDR2 SYDVKM. This CDR3 reads CASSFRPGQGSDEQYF. CDR3 bases: TGTGCCAGCAGTTTCCGTCCGGGACAGGGTTCGGACGAGCAGTACTTC.

This chain joins TRBV6-5 and TRBJ1-4; unclear D gene. Trimming stripped 5 bases from V and 8 bases from J, with 12 bases between. CDR1 is MNHEY and CDR2 is SVGAGI in the germline V gene. The CDR3 sequence is 13 residues long. The CDR3 bases are TGTGCCAGCAGTCGGTCGTTTGAGGAAAAACTGTTTTTT. It codes for CASSRSFEEKLFF.

This clone showed up just once. The CDR3 DNA sequence: TGTGCCAGCAGCTTGCAGGGGATAAACACCGGGGAGCTGTTTTTT. It is translated as CASSLQGINTGELFF. The chain links TRBV5-6 to TRBJ2-2, with D possibly matching TRBD1 (6 bases). The CDR3 is 15 amino acids. From germline, CDR1 is SGHDT and CDR2 YYEEEE. Trimming stripped 1 base from V and 2 bases from J, with 9 bases between.

V is TRBV15 and J is TRBJ1-4, with 9 bases fitting TRBD1. Germline CDR1 LNHNV, CDR2 YYDKDF (reference sequence). With 2 bases clipped from V and 8 bases from J, the junction kept 9 bases outside the gene matches. The CDR3 runs to 16 residues. CDR3 bases: TGTGCCACCAGCAGACCAACAGGGGGCGAACGCGAAAAACTGTTTTTT. This gives the protein CATSRPTGGEREKLFF.

The chain carries TRBV10-2 and TRBJ2-1; tentative D call: TRBD2 (6 bases). CDR1 is WSHSY and CDR2 is SAAADI in the germline V gene. The CDR3 is 15 amino acids. V lost 6 bases and J 4 bases, leaving 16 bases between the germline ends. In DNA form, the CDR3 reads TGCGCCAGCAGCACAACTAGCTCCGAATACAATGAGCAGTTCTTC. It yields the protein CASSTTSSEYNEQFF.

The genes are TRBV3-1 (or the pseudogene TRBV3-2) and TRBJ1-5, with 7 bases matching TRBD1. Germline V lookup: CDR1 LGHDT, CDR2 YNNKEL (reference sequence). This CDR3 region has 15 residues. Trimming cost V 4 bases and J 7 bases; bases outside gene matches: 10. CDR3 coding DNA: TGTGCCAGCAGCCCCCCCAGACAGGGCGGCCAGCCCCAGCATTTT. Residues: CASSPPRQGGQPQHF.

The chain is built from TRBV7-2 and TRBJ1-2; TRBD1 aligns across 9 bases. CDR3 length equals 15 residues. Looked up from germline, CDR1 is SGHTA and CDR2 is FQGNSA. J was trimmed by 8 bases and V by 5 bases; bases with no gene match: 12. The CDR3 region has the DNA TGTGCCAGCAGCACAACAGGGGGCGAGCCTTGGGGCTACACCTTC. Translation gives CASSTTGGEPWGYTF.

Comments on this clone: One end of the junction varies from germline; a read error may be responsible. The chain recombines TRBV12-3 or TRBV12-4 with TRBJ1-3; D might be TRBD1 (5 bases). The CDR3 spans 11 residues. The CDR3 bases are TGTGCCAGCAGTGGCGATCAGACAGCCCTCTTT. It specifies CASSGDQTALF.